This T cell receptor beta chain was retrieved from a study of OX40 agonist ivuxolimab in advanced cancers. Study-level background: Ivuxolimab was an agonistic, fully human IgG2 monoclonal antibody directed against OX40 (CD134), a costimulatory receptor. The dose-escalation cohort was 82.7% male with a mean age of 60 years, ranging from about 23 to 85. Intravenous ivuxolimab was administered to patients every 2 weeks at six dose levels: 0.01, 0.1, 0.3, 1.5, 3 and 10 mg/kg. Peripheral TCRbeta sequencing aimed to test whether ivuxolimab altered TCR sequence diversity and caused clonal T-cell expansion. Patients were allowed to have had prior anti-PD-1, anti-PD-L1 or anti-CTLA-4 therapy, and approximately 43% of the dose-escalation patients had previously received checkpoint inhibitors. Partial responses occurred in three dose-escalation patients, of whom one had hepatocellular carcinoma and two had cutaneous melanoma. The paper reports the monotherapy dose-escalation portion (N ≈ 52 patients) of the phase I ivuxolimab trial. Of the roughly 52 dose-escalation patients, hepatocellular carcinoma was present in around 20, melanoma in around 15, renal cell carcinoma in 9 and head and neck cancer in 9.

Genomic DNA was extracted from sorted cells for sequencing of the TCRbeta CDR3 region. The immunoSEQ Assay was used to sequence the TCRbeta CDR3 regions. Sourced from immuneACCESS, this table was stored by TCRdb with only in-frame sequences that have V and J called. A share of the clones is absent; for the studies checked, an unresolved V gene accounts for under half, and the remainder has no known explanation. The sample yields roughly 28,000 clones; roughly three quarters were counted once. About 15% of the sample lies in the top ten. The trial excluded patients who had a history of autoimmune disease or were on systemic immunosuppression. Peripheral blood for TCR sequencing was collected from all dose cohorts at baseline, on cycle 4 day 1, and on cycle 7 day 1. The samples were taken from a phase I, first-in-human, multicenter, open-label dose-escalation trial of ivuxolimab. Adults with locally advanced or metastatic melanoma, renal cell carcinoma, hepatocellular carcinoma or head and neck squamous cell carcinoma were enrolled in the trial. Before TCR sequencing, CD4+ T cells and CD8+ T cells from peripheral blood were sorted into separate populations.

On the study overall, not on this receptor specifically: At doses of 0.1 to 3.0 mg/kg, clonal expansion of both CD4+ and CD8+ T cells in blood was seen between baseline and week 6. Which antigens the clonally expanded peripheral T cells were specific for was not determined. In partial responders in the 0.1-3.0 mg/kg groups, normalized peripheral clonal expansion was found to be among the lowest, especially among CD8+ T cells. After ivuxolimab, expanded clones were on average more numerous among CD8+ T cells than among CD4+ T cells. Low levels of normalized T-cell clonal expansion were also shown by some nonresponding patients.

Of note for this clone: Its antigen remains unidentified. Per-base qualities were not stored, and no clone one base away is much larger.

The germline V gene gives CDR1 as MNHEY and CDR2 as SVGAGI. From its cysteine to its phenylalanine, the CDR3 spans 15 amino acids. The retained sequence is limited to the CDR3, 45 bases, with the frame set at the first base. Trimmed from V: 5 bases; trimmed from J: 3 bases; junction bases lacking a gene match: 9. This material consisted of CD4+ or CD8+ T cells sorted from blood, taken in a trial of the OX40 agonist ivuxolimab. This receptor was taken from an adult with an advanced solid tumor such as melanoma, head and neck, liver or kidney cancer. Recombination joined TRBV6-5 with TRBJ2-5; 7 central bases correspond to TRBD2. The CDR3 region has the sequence CASSRGGYEKETQYF. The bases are TGTGCCAGCAGTCGCGGGGGATACGAAAAAGAGACCCAGTACTTC.